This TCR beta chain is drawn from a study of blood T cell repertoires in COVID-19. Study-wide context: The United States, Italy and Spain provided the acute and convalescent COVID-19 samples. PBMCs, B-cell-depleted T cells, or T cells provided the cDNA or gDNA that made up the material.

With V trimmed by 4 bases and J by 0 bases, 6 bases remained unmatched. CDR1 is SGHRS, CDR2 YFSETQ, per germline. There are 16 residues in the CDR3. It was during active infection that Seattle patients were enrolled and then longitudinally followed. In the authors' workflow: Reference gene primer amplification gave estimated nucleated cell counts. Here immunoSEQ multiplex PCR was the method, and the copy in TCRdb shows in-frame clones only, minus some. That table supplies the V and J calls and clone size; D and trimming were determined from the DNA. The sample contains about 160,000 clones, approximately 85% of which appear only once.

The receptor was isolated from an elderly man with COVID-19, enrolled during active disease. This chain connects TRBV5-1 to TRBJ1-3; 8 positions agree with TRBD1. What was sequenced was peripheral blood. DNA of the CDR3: TGCGCCAGCAGCGCCACAGGGGGTGTCTCTGGAAACACCATATATTTT. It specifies CASSATGGVSGNTIYF.